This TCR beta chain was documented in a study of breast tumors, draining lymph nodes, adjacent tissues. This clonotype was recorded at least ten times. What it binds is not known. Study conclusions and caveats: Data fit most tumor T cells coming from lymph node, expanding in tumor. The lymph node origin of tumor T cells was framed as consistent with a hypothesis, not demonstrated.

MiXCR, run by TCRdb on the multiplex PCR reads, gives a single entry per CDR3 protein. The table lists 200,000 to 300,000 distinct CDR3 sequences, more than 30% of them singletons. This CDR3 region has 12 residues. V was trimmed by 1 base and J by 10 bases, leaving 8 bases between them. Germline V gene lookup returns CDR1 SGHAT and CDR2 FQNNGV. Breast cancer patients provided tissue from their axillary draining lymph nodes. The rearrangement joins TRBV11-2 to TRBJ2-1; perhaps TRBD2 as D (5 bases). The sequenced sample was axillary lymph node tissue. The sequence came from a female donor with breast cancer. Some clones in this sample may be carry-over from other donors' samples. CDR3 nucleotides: TGTGCCAGCAGCTTAGGTGGCGGGGAGCAGTTCTTC. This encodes CASSLGGGEQFF.